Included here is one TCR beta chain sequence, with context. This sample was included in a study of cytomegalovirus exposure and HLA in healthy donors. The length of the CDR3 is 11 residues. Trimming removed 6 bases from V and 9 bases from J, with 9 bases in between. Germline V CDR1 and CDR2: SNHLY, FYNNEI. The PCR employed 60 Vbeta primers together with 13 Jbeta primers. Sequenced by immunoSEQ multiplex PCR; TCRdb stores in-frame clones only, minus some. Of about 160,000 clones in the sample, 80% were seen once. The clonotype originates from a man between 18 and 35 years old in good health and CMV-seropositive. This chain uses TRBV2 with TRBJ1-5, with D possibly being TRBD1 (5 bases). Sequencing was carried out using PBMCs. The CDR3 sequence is CASRAGWPQHF. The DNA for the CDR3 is TGTGCCAGCAGGGCAGGGTGGCCCCAGCATTTT.